The sample holds one count of the clone carrying this T cell receptor beta chain. This entry belongs to a study of shared clonotypes between healthy human individuals. TCRdb keeps only in-frame clones here, not all; method: immunoSEQ multiplex PCR. The sample yields about 2.1 million clones, approximately 94% seen once. Naive CD8 cells were CD45RO-negative, positively selected for CCR7, excluding terminally differentiated effector memory CD45RA+ cells. The V and J ends lost 2 bases and 3 bases respectively, with 12 bases between them. The CDR3 spans 14 residues. The germline V gene encodes CDR1 SGHTS and CDR2 YDEGEE.

The sequence came from a man aged 18 to 30 in good health. Some clones in this sample may be carry-over from other donors' samples. V and J are TRBV5-8 and TRBJ2-7; the D gene is possibly TRBD1 (5 bases). Sequencing was done on a sample of naive CD8+ T cells from PBMCs. CDR3 nucleotides: TGTGCCAGCAGCTTTGGGGCCGGTGGCTACGAGCAGTACTTC. Its protein is CASSFGAGGYEQYF.